This TCR beta chain derives from a study of cytomegalovirus exposure and HLA in healthy donors. Whole-study findings and limits: A reported reduction in N-insertions relative to the roughly 610-donor mean was seen in an Asian-associated ancestry cluster in a later analysis.

To note about this clone: Its antigen remains unknown.

Both 60 Vbeta primers and 13 Jbeta primers went into the PCR. The method was immunoSEQ multiplex PCR; TCRdb's version includes in-frame clones alone and lacks a portion of them. The data hold about 200,000 clones, with less than 90% observed a single time. The CDR3 covers 17 residues. Germline V gene data show CDR1 as SGDLS and CDR2 as YYNGEE. After removal of 0 bases from V and 2 bases from J, the junction contained 8 bases not matched to a gene. The sequencing sample was made of PBMCs. This receptor was taken from a woman aged 25 to 39 in good health and CMV-seronegative. The V and J genes are TRBV9 and TRBJ2-3; 8 positions match TRBD2. CDR3 amino acids: CASSVAWKRGNTDTQYF. The CDR3, as DNA: TGTGCCAGCAGCGTAGCCTGGAAGCGGGGGAACACAGATACGCAGTATTTT. Combining the CDR3 with reference TRBV9 and TRBJ2-3 gives the whole variable domain DSGVTQTPKHLITATGQRVTLRCSPRSGDLSVYWYQQSLDQGLQFLIQYYNGEERAKGNILERFSAQQFPDLHSELNLSSLELGDSALYFCASSVAWKRGNTDTQYFGPGTRLTVL.